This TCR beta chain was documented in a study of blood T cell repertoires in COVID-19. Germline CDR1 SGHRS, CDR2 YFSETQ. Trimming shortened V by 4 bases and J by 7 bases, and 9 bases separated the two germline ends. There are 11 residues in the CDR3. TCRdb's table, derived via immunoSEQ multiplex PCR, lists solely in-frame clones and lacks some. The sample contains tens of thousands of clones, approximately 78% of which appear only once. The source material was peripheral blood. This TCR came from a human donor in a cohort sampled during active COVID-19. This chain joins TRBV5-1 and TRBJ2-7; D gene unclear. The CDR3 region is CASSTNIEQYF. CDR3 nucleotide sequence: TGCGCCAGCAGCACAAATATAGAGCAGTACTTC.